Detailed here is one T cell receptor beta chain. This sample was included in a study of blood T cell repertoires in COVID-19. Per the original methods: The assay estimated nucleated cells by amplifying reference gene primers. The method was immunoSEQ multiplex PCR; TCRdb's version includes in-frame clones alone and lacks a portion of them. For V, J and clone size, that table is used; D and trimming come from the DNA. Among 110,000 to 150,000 clones listed, 65% to 85% were seen once. The CDR3 runs to 16 residues. CDR1 is MDHEN and CDR2 is SYDVKM in the germline V gene. V was trimmed by 6 bases and J by 0 bases, leaving 17 bases between them.

The chain employs TRBV28 and TRBJ1-1; weak D call: TRBD1 (5 bases). Sample: peripheral blood. This receptor was obtained from a man aged 50-59 years with active or convalescent COVID-19. The CDR3 sequence: CASSRPGAGLNTEAFF. For the CDR3, the DNA is TGTGCCAGCAGCCGGCCAGGAGCAGGGTTGAACACTGAAGCTTTCTTT. The variable domain in full, completed from reference TRBV28 and TRBJ1-1, reads DVKVTQSSRYLVKRTGEKVFLECVQDMDHENMFWYRQDPGLGLRLIYFSYDVKMKEKGDIPEGYSVSREKKERFSLILESASTNQTSMYLCASSRPGAGLNTEAFFGQGTRLTVV.